This T cell receptor beta chain was documented in a study of shared clonotypes between healthy human individuals. About this clone itself: What it recognizes is unknown.

The CDR3 is made up of 15 amino acids. Germline lookup yields CDR1 SGHNT and CDR2 YYREEE (reference sequence). Trimming removed 1 base from V and 2 bases from J, with 7 bases in between. All donors were Caucasian adults living in Nashville, Tennessee. Findings and limits, study-wide: In four donors, approximately 5% of naive CD4 clonotypes appeared in common.

Assay: immunoSEQ multiplex PCR; the TCRdb copy retains only in-frame clones and omits some. The table lists roughly 200,000 clones, 65% to 70% of them singletons. This rearrangement joins TRBV5-4 to TRBJ2-6; D might be TRBD2 (6 bases). What was sequenced was memory CD4+ T cells sorted from blood. Described subset: CD45RA-negative fraction. This TCR was recovered from a man in his thirties or forties in good health. CDR3 loop: CASSLTGAGANVLTF. CDR3 coding DNA: TGTGCCAGCAGCTTGACGGGAGCTGGGGCCAACGTCCTGACTTTC. The full variable domain, rest sourced from reference TRBV5-4 and TRBJ2-6, is ETGVTQSPTHLIKTRGQQVTLRCSSQSGHNTVSWYQQALGQGPQFIFQYYREEENGRGNFPPRFSGLQFPNYSSELNVNALELDDSALYLCASSLTGAGANVLTFGAGSRLTVL.